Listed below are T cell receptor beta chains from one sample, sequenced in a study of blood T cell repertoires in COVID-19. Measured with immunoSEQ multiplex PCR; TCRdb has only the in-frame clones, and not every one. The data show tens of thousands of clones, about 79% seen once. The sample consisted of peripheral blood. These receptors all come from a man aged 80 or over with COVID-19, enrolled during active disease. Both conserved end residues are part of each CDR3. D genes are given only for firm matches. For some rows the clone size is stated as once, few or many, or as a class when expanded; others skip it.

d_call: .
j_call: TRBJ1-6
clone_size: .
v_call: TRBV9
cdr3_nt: TGTGCCAGCAGCGTAGACTGGGGGGATAATTCACCCCTCCACTTT
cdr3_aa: CASSVDWGDNSPLHF

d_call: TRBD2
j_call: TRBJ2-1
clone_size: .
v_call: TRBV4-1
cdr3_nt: TGCGCCAGCAGCCCTAACTTCTCTAGCGGGGATTACAATGAGCAGTTCTTC
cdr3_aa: CASSPNFSSGDYNEQFF

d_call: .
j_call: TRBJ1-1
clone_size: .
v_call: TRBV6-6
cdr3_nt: TGTGCCATTAGGGGGTCTGGGGACACTGAAGCTTTCTTT
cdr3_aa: CAIRGSGDTEAFF

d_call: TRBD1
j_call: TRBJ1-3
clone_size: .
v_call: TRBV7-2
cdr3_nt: TGTGCCAGCAGCTTAGGAGGGGGCCCGGTCGGAAACACCATATATTTT
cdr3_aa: CASSLGGGPVGNTIYF

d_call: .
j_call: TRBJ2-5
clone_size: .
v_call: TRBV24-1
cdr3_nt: TGTGCCACCAGTGAAGGTGTCAGGGAGACCCAGTACTTC
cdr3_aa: CATSEGVRETQYF

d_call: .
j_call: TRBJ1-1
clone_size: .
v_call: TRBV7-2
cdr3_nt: TGTGCCAGCAGCTTAGATTTAACTGAAGCTTTCTTT
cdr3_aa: CASSLDLTEAFF

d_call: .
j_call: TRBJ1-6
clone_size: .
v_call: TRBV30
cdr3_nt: TGTGCCTGGAGTGTAAGTGGCGCGGGGACGGGTTCACCCCTCCACTTT
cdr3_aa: CAWSVSGAGTGSPLHF

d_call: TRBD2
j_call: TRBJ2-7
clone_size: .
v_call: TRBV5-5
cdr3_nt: TGTGCCAGCAGCTTAGCGGGGGGACTTAAGGAGCAGTACTTC
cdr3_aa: CASSLAGGLKEQYF

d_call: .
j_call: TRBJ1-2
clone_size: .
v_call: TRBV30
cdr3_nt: TGTGCCTGGAGCGTCGGGACAATCGTCAACTATGGCTACACCTTC
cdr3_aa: CAWSVGTIVNYGYTF

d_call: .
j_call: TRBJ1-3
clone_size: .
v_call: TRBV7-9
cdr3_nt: TGTGCCAGCAGCTCGACAGGCTCTGGAAACACCATATATTTT
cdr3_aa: CASSSTGSGNTIYF

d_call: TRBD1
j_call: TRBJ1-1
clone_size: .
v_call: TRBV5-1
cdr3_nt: TGCGCCAGCAGCCCCAAAACGGGTATTCGGACAGGCACTGAAGCTTTCTTT
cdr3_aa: CASSPKTGIRTGTEAFF

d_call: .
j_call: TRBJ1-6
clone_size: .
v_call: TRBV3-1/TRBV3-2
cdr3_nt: TGTGCCAGCAGCCTGCAGGGTGCCAATTCACCCCTCCACTTT
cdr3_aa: CASSLQGANSPLHF

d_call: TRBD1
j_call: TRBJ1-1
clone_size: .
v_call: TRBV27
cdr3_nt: TGTGCCAGCAGTTTCCAGCCGACAGGGCTGAACACTGAAGCTTTCTTT
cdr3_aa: CASSFQPTGLNTEAFF

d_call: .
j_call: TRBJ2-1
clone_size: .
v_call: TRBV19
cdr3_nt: TGTGCCAGTAGTTTAGGGGCCCTAGCAGATGAGCAGTTCTTC
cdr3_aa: CASSLGALADEQFF

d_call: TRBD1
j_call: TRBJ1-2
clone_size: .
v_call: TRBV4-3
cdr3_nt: TGCGCCAGCAGCCATATCGGGACAGGGAACTATGGCTACACCTTC
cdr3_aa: CASSHIGTGNYGYTF

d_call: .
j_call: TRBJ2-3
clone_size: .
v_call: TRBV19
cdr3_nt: TGTGCCAGTGCTCCCCCTTCAGCGGATCATGATACGCAGTATTTT
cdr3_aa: CASAPPSADHDTQYF

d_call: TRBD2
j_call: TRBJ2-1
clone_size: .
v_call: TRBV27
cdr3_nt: TGTGCCAGCAGGGCGCAACTAGCGGGAGGGCAAGGTGAGCAGTTCTTC
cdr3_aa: CASRAQLAGGQGEQFF

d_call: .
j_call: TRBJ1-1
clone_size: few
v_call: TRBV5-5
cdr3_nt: TGTGCCAGCAGCTCACGTGGGGAGGGAGCTTTCTTT
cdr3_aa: CASSSRGEGAFF

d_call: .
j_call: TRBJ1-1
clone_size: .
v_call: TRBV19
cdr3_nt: TGTGCCAGTAGGCCCGGGTGGTGGCAGGACAGAAATGTCGACACTGAAGCTTTCTTT
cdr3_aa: CASRPGWWQDRNVDTEAFF

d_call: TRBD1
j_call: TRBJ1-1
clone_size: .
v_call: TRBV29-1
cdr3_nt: TGCAGCGGTCGGGACAGGACCAGTGAAGCTTTCTTT
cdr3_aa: CSGRDRTSEAFF

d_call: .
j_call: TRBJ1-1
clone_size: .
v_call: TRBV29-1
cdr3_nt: TGCAGCGTTGAGGCAGGGGTCAACACTGAAGCTTTCTTT
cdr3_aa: CSVEAGVNTEAFF

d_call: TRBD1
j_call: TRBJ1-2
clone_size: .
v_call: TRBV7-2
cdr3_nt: TGTGCCAGCAGCCCGACAGGGTATGGCTACACCTTC
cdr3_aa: CASSPTGYGYTF

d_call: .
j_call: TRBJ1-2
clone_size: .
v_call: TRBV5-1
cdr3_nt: TGCGCCAGCAGCCGACAGCCAGATAACTATGGCTACACCTTC
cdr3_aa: CASSRQPDNYGYTF

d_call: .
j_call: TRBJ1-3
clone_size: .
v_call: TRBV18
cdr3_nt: TGTGCCAGCGCGCTCGACAGGCGCTCTGGAAACACCATATATTTT
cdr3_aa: CASALDRRSGNTIYF

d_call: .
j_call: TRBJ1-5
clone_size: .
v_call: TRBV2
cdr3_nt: TGTGCCAGCATCGAAACGGGAGAGGGCAATCAGCCCCAGCATTTT
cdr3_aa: CASIETGEGNQPQHF

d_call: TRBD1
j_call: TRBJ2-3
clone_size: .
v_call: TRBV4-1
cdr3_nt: TGCGCCAGCAGCCAAGCTGGACAGGGCACAGATACGCAGTATTTT
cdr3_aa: CASSQAGQGTDTQYF

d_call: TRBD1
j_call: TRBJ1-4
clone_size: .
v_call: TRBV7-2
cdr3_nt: TGTGCCAGCAGCTTCGACAGGGGGGCTGAAAAACTGTTTTTT
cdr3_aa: CASSFDRGAEKLFF

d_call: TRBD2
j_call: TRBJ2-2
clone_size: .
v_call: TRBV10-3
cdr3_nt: TGTGCCATCAGTGAACCGACTAGCCCTAACACCGGGGAGCTGTTTTTT
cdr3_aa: CAISEPTSPNTGELFF

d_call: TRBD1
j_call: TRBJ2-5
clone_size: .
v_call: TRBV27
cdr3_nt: TGTGCCAGCAGCCTACAGGGGGCCATCCAAGAGACCCAGTACTTC
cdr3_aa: CASSLQGAIQETQYF

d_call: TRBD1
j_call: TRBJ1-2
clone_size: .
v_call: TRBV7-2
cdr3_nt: TGTGCCAGCAGCTCTCGCCGGGACAGGGGTATATCCTATGGCTACACCTTC
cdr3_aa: CASSSRRDRGISYGYTF

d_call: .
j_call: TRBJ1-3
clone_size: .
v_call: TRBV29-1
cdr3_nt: TGCAGCGTTGATCTTGGACACTCTGGAAACACCATATATTTT
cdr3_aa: CSVDLGHSGNTIYF

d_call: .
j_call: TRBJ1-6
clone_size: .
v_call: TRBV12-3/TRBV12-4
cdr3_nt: TGTGCCAGCAGTTTACGGGGGGATCTCCACTTT
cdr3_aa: CASSLRGDLHF

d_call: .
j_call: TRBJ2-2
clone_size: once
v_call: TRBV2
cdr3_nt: TGTGCCAGCAGGAACACGACAGTGAACACCGGGGAGCTGTTTTTT
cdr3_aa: CASRNTTVNTGELFF

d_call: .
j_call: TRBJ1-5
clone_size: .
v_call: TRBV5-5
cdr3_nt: TGTGCCAGCAGCTTGGAACATTTGGGGGCGGTCGGTCAGCCCCAGCATTTT
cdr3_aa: CASSLEHLGAVGQPQHF

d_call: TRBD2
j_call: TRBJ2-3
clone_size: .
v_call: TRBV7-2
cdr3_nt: TGTGCCAGCAGCTTTAATAGAGCGGGAGGGGCAGATACGCAGTATTTT
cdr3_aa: CASSFNRAGGADTQYF

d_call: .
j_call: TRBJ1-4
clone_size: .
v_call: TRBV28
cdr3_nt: TGTGCCAGCAGTCCCGCGGGGGGATCAAATGAAAAACTGTTTTTT
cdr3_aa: CASSPAGGSNEKLFF

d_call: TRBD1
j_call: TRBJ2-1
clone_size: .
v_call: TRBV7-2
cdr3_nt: TGTGCCAGCAGCTACCCCGGGACAGGGACCGATAATGAGCAGTTCTTC
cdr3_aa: CASSYPGTGTDNEQFF

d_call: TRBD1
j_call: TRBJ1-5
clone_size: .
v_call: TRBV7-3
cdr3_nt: TGTGCCAGCAGCGGTCGTGAACAGGGGTTTGAGGATCAGCCCCAGCATTTT
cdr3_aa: CASSGREQGFEDQPQHF

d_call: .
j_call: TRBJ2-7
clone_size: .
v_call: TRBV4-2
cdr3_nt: TGTGCCAGCAGCCAAGATCGCCAGGGATCCTACGAGCAGTACTTC
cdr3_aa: CASSQDRQGSYEQYF

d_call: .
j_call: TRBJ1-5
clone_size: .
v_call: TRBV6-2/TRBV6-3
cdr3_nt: TGTGCCAGCAGTACCCGGGGGGTAGCAAATCAGCCCCAGCATTTT
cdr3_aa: CASSTRGVANQPQHF

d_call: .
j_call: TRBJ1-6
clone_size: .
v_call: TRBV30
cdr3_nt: TGTGCCTGGAGGGATTACGGGAGACCCAATTCACCCCTCCACTTT
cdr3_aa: CAWRDYGRPNSPLHF

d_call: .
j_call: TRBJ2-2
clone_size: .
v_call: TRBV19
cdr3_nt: TGTGCCAGTAGTCTAAACACCGGGGAGCTGTTTTTT
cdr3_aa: CASSLNTGELFF

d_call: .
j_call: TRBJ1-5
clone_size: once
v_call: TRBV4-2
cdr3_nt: TGTGCCAGCAGCCAATCAACAGGGAGCAATCAGCCCCAGCATTTT
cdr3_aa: CASSQSTGSNQPQHF

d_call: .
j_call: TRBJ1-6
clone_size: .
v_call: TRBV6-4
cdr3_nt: TGTGCCAGCACTCTCGAGGCGGGCTCACCCCTCCACTTT
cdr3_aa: CASTLEAGSPLHF

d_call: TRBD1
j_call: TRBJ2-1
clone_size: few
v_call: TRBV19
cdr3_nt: TGTGCCAGTTCATGGACAGGGGGCGGAATTTCGGCTCGCAATGAGCAGTTCTTC
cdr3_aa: CASSWTGGGISARNEQFF

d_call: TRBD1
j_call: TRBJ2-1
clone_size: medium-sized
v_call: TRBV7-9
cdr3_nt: TGTGCCAGCAGCTTGACAGGGGTAGGTGACAATGAGCAGTTCTTC
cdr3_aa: CASSLTGVGDNEQFF

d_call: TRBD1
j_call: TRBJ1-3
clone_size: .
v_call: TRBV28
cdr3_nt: TGTGCCAGCAGTTTATCCCGGACAGGGTTTACTGGAAACACCATATATTTT
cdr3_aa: CASSLSRTGFTGNTIYF

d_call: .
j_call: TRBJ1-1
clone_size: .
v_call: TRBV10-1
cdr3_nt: TGCGCCAGCAGTGAGTCGTCGGGAAGCCCTGAAGCTTTCTTT
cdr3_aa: CASSESSGSPEAFF

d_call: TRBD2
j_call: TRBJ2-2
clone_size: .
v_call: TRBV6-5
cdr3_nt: TGTGCCAGCAGTCGGCTAGCGGGAGTCGCCGGGGAGCTGTTTTTT
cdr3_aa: CASSRLAGVAGELFF